The TCR beta chain described here comes from a study of blood T cell repertoires in COVID-19. Across the whole study: Sample material is recorded as cDNA or gDNA derived from T cells, B-cell-depleted T cells, or PBMCs.

Original handling: Reference gene primer amplification gave nucleated cell count estimates. The method was immunoSEQ multiplex PCR; TCRdb's version includes in-frame clones alone and lacks a portion of them. V and J calls and clone size come straight from that table; D and trimming were deduced from the DNA. The sample lists tens of thousands of clones, just over 85% seen once, with around 5.2% in the top ten. V dropped 1 base and J dropped 2 bases, with 10 bases sitting between them. The CDR3 covers 15 residues. In germline, CDR1 is SGDLS, CDR2 YYNGEE. This receptor was identified in a woman in her 70s with active COVID-19. The chain is built from TRBV9 and TRBJ2-1; a possible D gene is TRBD2 (5 bases). The sequencing sample was made of peripheral blood. This chain's CDR3 is CASSVSGSTYNEQFF. As DNA, the CDR3 is TGTGCCAGCAGCGTAAGCGGCTCGACCTACAATGAGCAGTTCTTC.